This is a list of T cell receptor beta chains from one sample in a study of Graves' ophthalmopathy and Graves' hyperthyroidism. TCRdb recomputed calls from the multiplex PCR reads with MiXCR, one row per CDR3 protein. The repertoire includes 150,000 to 200,000 distinct CDR3 sequences, 30% to 45% of them detected once, and 5.8% sits in the top ten. The sample comprised peripheral blood. The receptors here all came from a woman between 40 and 55 years old with Graves' ophthalmopathy. Both conserved end residues are part of each CDR3. Fields, in order: CDR3 length, V gene, clone size, D gene, J gene, CDR3 protein, CDR3 DNA. The D gene is left open where the match is weak. Size tells how often a clone was seen (once, few, many) or the class of an expanded clone, and some rows leave it out.

17	TRBV20-1	.	TRBD1	TRBJ1-1	CSARLGTDKGKNTEAFF	TGCAGTGCTAGATTAGGGACAGACAAAGGGAAGAACACTGAAGCTTTCTTT
13	TRBV12-3/TRBV12-4	many	.	TRBJ1-5	CASSFSTDQPQHF	TGTGCCAGCAGTTTCTCGACCGATCAGCCCCAGCATTTT
15	TRBV7-2	.	.	TRBJ2-5	CASSLDPGAGETQYF	TGTGCCAGCAGCTTAGATCCGGGGGCAGGAGAGACCCAGTACTTC
15	TRBV15	.	.	TRBJ2-2	CAAGLDRQYTGELFF	TGTGCCGCCGGCCTTGACAGGCAATACACCGGGGAGCTGTTTTTT
14	TRBV6-5	.	.	TRBJ1-1	CASSYDRGNTEAFF	TGTGCCAGCAGTTACGACCGGGGGAACACTGAAGCTTTCTTT
17	TRBV6-2/TRBV6-3	.	TRBD1	TRBJ1-5	CASSYSDRVPGNQPQHF	TGTGCCAGCAGTTACTCGGACAGGGTGCCAGGCAATCAGCCCCAGCATTTT
14	TRBV6-1	.	.	TRBJ1-5	CASSEQISNQPQHF	TGTGCCAGCAGTGAACAAATTAGCAATCAGCCCCAGCATTTT
14	TRBV6-6	many	TRBD1	TRBJ1-1	CASRKQGAVTEAFF	TGTGCCAGCAGAAAACAGGGGGCCGTCACTGAAGCTTTCTTT
16	TRBV4-2	many	.	TRBJ2-7	CASSPDTAGSSYEQYF	TGTGCCAGCAGCCCAGATACAGCTGGATCCTCCTACGAGCAGTACTTC
15	TRBV6-5	.	.	TRBJ2-7	CASSYNRVPLYEQYF	TGTGCCAGCAGTTACAATAGAGTCCCCCTCTACGAGCAGTACTTC
15	TRBV2	many	.	TRBJ2-7	CASKLEQPTVGEQYF	TGTGCCAGCAAACTCGAACAGCCGACGGTCGGCGAGCAGTACTTC
14	TRBV6-1	.	.	TRBJ1-1	CASDDNRRGTEAFF	TGTGCCAGCGACGACAACAGGCGGGGGACTGAAGCTTTCTTT
15	TRBV6-1	many	.	TRBJ1-3	CASIGRGATGNTIYF	TGTGCCAGCATTGGGCGGGGGGCTACTGGAAACACCATATATTTT
18	TRBV11-2	many	.	TRBJ2-7	CASSLVSFRQRNSYEQYF	TGTGCCAGCAGCTTAGTTTCATTTCGGCAGAGAAATTCCTACGAGCAGTACTTC
14	TRBV6-5	many	.	TRBJ2-7	CASSYSASVSEQYF	TGTGCCAGCAGTTACTCCGCTTCTGTCTCCGAGCAGTACTTC